Each of the 6 T cell receptor beta chains below was sequenced from the same sample in a study of T cells after posttransplantation cyclophosphamide. Busulfan-fludarabine conditioning, marrow transplant, and cyclophosphamide on days +3 and +4 were administered. Sequenced by immunoSEQ multiplex PCR; TCRdb stores in-frame clones only, minus some. The specimen has approximately 17,000 clones, none found just once. The input for sequencing was PBMCs, taken after allogeneic stem cell transplant with posttransplant cyclophosphamide. These receptors originate from a female patient in her 30s who received an allogeneic stem cell transplant from a related donor, was CMV-positive, and had no GVHD. Some of the T cells might come from the graft donor.

This clone was seen many times. J is TRBJ2-1 and V is TRBV29-1, with 13 bases lining up with TRBD2. The germline CDR1 and CDR2 sequences are SQVTM and ANQGSEA. With V trimmed by 5 bases and J by 7 bases, 17 bases remained unmatched. The CDR3 is 18 amino acids. This CDR3 is CSVLLAGGPGVLVNEQFF. The DNA of the CDR3 is TGCAGCGTTTTACTAGCGGGAGGGCCAGGTGTATTAGTTAATGAGCAGTTCTTC.

This clone was counted at least ten times. V usage is TRBV6-6 and J usage is TRBJ1-1; no reliable D call. The length of the CDR3 is 12 residues. Looked up from germline, CDR1 is MNHNY and CDR2 is SVGAGI (reference sequence). V was pared by 0 bases and J by 8 bases, with 7 bases between. The chain's CDR3 is CASSYSRFEAFF. The CDR3 bases are TGTGCCAGCAGTTACTCGAGATTCGAAGCTTTCTTT.

At least ten counts were recorded for this clone. This chain links TRBV27 with TRBJ2-3, with D possibly matching TRBD1 (6 bases). This CDR3 comprises 16 residues. The germline V and J ends were trimmed by 6 bases and 2 bases, with 18 bases remaining between them. Germline V gives CDR1 MNHEY, CDR2 SMNVEV (reference sequence). CDR3 sequence: CASSRLGAESTDTQYF. The CDR3, as DNA: TGTGCCAGCAGCCGCCTGGGGGCAGAGTCCACAGATACGCAGTATTTT.

This clone was detected many times. The J gene is TRBJ1-2, the V gene TRBV19, with a weak D call TRBD1 (6 bases). Germline V CDR1 and CDR2: LNHDA, SQIVND (reference sequence). V was clipped by 2 bases and J by 4 bases, with 14 bases between them. CDR3 length: 15 amino acids. The CDR3 here is CASSINPDRSYGYTF. The CDR3 DNA sequence: TGTGCCAGTAGTATAAATCCAGACAGGAGCTATGGCTACACCTTC.

The rearrangement joins TRBV27 to TRBJ1-6, with TRBD1 matching 8 bases. V lost 2 bases, J lost 10 bases, and 7 bases stayed unmatched. CDR1 is MNHEY, CDR2 SMNVEV, per germline (reference sequence). This CDR3 contains 15 residues. The CDR3 spells CASSLTGTGGSPLHF. The CDR3 coding sequence is TGTGCCAGCAGTTTAACCGGGACAGGAGGGTCACCCCTCCACTTT.

Ten or more counts support this clone. This chain uses TRBV7-9 with TRBJ2-1; D ambiguous. This CDR3 has 13 residues. Looked up from germline, CDR1 is SEHNR and CDR2 is FQNEAQ (reference sequence). V lost 3 bases, J lost 5 bases, and 8 bases lay in between. CDR3 nucleotide sequence: TGTGCCAGCAGCTTCCTAAGCCACAATGAGCAGTTCTTC. Translating gives CASSFLSHNEQFF.